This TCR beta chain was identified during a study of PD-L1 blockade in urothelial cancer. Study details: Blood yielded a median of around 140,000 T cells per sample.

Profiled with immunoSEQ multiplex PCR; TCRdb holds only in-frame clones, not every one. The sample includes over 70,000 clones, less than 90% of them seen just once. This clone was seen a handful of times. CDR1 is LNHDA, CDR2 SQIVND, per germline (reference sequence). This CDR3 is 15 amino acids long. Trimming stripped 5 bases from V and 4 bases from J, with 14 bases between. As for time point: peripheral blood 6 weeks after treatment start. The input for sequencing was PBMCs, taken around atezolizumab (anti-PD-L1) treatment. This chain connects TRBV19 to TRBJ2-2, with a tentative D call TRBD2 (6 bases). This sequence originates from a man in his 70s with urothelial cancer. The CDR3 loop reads CASSVRLEGTGELFF. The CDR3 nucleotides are TGTGCCAGTAGTGTGAGACTAGAGGGCACCGGGGAGCTGTTTTTT.